This T cell receptor (beta chain) was identified during a study of TIL therapy for anti-PD-1-resistant metastatic lung cancer. The CDR3 spans 14 residues. From germline, CDR1 is MNHEY and CDR2 SVGAGI. Trimming shortened V by 3 bases and J by 3 bases, and 9 bases separated the two germline ends. The libraries were made with immunoSEQ v3. TCRdb keeps only in-frame clones here, not all; method: immunoSEQ multiplex PCR. The sample has just under 60,000 clones, 70% to 75% seen once. Time point denoted: pre-treatment sample, taken before nivolumab and TIL therapy. The clonotype was recovered from a person between 25 and 80 years old with non-small cell lung cancer. This chain links TRBV6-5 with TRBJ2-1; maybe TRBD2 (6 bases). This specimen consisted of blood, obtained at baseline. This CDR3 reads CASSYSGNYNEQFF. CDR3 bases: TGTGCCAGCAGTTATAGCGGTAACTACAATGAGCAGTTCTTC.